This T cell receptor (beta chain) was captured by sequencing in a study of regulatory T cells in long-lasting Graves disease. CDR3 length: 14 amino acids. The germline V gene encodes CDR1 SGHRS and CDR2 YFSETQ. The V and J ends lost 4 bases and 9 bases, in that order; junction bases with no gene match: 10. Time point here: persistent/refractory GD, antithyroid drugs over 5 years with positive TRAb. Following extraction of RNA from PBMCs, that RNA was used to make the TCR library. Construction of TCR beta libraries relied on iRepertoire HTBI primers and on Arm-PCR targeting CDR3 regions. MiXCR, applied by TCRdb to the multiplex PCR reads, yields one record per CDR3 protein. The data contain about 290,000 distinct CDR3 sequences, roughly a fifth of them singletons.

V is TRBV5-1 and J is TRBJ2-1, with 7 bases identical to TRBD1. The receptor was isolated from a female donor with Graves disease. The specimen was peripheral blood mononuclear cells (PBMCs), collected when the disease was refractory, from a patient treated with antithyroid drugs. CDR3 protein: CASSLGQRGGEQFF. The CDR3 nucleotides read TGCGCCAGCAGCCTGGGACAGAGAGGGGGTGAGCAGTTCTTC.